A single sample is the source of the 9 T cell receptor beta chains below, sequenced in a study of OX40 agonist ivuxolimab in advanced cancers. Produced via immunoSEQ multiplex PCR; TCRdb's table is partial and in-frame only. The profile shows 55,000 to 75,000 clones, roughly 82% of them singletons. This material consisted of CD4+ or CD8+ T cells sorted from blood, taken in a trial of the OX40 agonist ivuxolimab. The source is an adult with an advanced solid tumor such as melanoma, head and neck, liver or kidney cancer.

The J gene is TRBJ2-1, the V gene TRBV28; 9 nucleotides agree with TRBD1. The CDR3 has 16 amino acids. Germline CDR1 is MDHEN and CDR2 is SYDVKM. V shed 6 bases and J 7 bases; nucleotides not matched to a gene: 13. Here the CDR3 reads CASSSPQGASRNEQFF. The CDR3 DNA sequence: TGTGCCAGCAGCTCGCCACAGGGGGCATCTAGAAATGAGCAGTTCTTC.

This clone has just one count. The chain's CDR3 is CASSQGTSGGGNEQFF. The CDR3 bases are TGTGCCAGCAGCCAAGGGACTAGCGGAGGAGGGAATGAGCAGTTCTTC. The chain couples TRBV4-2 to TRBJ2-1; 10 nucleotides agree with TRBD2. The germline V gene has CDR1 LGHNA and CDR2 YNFKEQ. This CDR3 is built from 16 residues. The V gene end was trimmed by 1 base and the J gene end by 7 bases; junction bases not matched to a gene: 7.

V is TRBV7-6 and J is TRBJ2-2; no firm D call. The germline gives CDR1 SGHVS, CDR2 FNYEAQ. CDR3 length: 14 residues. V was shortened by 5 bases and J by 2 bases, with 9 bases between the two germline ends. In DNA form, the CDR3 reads TGTGCCAGCAGCCCATTCGACAACACCGGGGAGCTGTTTTTT. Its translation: CASSPFDNTGELFF.

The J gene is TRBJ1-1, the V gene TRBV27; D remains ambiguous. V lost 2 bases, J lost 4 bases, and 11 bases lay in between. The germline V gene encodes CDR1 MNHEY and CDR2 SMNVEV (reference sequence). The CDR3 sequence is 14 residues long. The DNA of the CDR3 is TGTGCCAGCAGTTTAGTAGGCCCCGGCACTGAAGCTTTCTTT. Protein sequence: CASSLVGPGTEAFF.

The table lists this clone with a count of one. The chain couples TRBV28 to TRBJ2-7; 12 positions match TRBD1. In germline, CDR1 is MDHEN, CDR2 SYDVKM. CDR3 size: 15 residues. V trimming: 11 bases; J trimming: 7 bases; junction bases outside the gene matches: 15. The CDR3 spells CASLGEGQGAREQYF. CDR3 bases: TGTGCCTCCTTGGGTGAGGGACAGGGGGCGAGGGAGCAGTACTTC.

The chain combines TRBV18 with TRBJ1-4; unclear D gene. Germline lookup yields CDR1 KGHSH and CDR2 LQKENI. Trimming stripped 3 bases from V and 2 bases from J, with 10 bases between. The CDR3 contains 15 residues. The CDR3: CASSPPRGTNEKLFF. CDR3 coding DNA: TGTGCCAGCTCACCTCCCCGCGGCACTAATGAAAAACTGTTTTTT.

The CDR3 here is CASTGQGRQGYTF. In DNA form, the CDR3 reads TGTGCCAGCACCGGACAGGGGCGGCAGGGCTACACCTTC. The V call is TRBV27, the J call TRBJ1-2, with TRBD1 matching over 9 bases. The CDR3 consists of 13 residues. Per the germline V gene, CDR1 is MNHEY and CDR2 is SMNVEV (reference sequence). V was pared by 7 bases and J by 8 bases, with 8 bases of the junction left unmatched.

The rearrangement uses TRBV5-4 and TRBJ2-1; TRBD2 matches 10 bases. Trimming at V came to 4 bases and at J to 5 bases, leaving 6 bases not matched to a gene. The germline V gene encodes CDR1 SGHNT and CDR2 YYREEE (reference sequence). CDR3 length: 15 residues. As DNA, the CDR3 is TGTGCCAGCAGCCCCGGACTAGCGGACGACAATGAGCAGTTCTTC. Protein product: CASSPGLADDNEQFF. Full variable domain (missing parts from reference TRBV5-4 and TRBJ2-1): ETGVTQSPTHLIKTRGQQVTLRCSSQSGHNTVSWYQQALGQGPQFIFQYYREEENGRGNFPPRFSGLQFPNYSSELNVNALELDDSALYLCASSPGLADDNEQFFGPGTRLTVL.

In DNA, the CDR3 is TGTGCCAGCAGCCTTTCGTGGTCCCCCTACGAGCAGTACTTC. Protein sequence: CASSLSWSPYEQYF. The chain combines TRBV7-9 with TRBJ2-7; D unclear. CDR1 is SEHNR and CDR2 is FQNEAQ in the germline V gene (reference sequence). The CDR3 has 14 amino acids. Trimming took off 5 bases at V and 2 bases at J, with 13 bases between the two ends.